One and the same sample provided the 6 T cell receptor beta chains below, sequenced in a study of blood T cell repertoires in COVID-19 (dated by TCRdb to about 2020). Receptors were amplified or captured by the immunoSEQ multiplex PCR assay. The source is immuneACCESS, and TCRdb retained only in-frame sequences with V and J called. Part of the clones is not carried over; for the studies checked, unresolved V genes explain less than half of this, and the remainder is unexplained. This sample lists 80,000 to 95,000 clones; around 80% were detected once. The ten largest clonotypes hold around 21% of the sample. Material: peripheral blood. These receptors originate from a woman of 80 years or more with active or convalescent COVID-19.

The chain links TRBV11-2 to TRBJ2-7; D is uncertain. The CDR3 consists of 12 residues. CDR1 and CDR2 from the germline V gene are SGHAT and FQNNGV. V lost 2 bases and J 3 bases, leaving 5 bases between the germline ends. CDR3 residues: CASSLTFYEQYF. The CDR3 coding sequence is TGTGCCAGCAGCTTAACATTCTACGAGCAGTACTTC.

The CDR3 sequence: CASSLWGLGGEQYF. Written as DNA, the CDR3 is TGTGCCAGCAGTTTATGGGGACTAGGGGGCGAGCAGTACTTC. This chain connects TRBV28 to TRBJ2-7; 8 bases are a match to TRBD2. Germline trimming cut 0 bases from V and 6 bases from J; bases unmatched to any gene: 4. The CDR3 consists of 14 residues. Germline V gene lookup returns CDR1 MDHEN and CDR2 SYDVKM.

CDR3 region: CASKMGNSGLHF. CDR3 in DNA: TGTGCCAGCAAAATGGGTAATTCAGGCCTCCACTTT. The V gene is TRBV6-5, the J gene TRBJ1-6; D unclear. V lost 7 bases, J lost 15 bases, and 16 bases lay in between. Germline V gives CDR1 MNHEY, CDR2 SVGAGI. This CDR3 has 12 amino acids.

The rearrangement joins TRBV5-4 to TRBJ2-2; perhaps TRBD2 as D (5 bases). The germline CDR1 and CDR2 sequences are SGHNT and YYREEE (reference sequence). The CDR3 contains 13 residues. Trimming removed 4 bases from V and 7 bases from J, with 11 bases in between. The DNA of the CDR3 is TGTGCCAGCAGCCTAGACTACGGCGGGGAGCTGTTTTTT. Protein sequence: CASSLDYGGELFF. Using reference TRBV5-4 and TRBJ2-2 for the parts outside the CDR3, the full variable domain is ETGVTQSPTHLIKTRGQQVTLRCSSQSGHNTVSWYQQALGQGPQFIFQYYREEENGRGNFPPRFSGLQFPNYSSELNVNALELDDSALYLCASSLDYGGELFFGEGSRLTVL.

In this sample, this clone turned up a few times. This chain connects TRBV6-4 to TRBJ2-2; unclear D gene. Trimming removed 2 bases from V and 5 bases from J, with 6 bases in between. CDR1 is MRHNA, CDR2 SNTAGT, per germline. CDR3 length: 13 residues. CDR3 amino acids: CASSDEDTGELFF. The CDR3 DNA reads TGTGCCAGCAGTGACGAGGATACCGGGGAGCTGTTTTTT.

This chain links TRBV30 with TRBJ2-1, with a tentative D call TRBD2 (6 bases). V was clipped by 0 bases and J by 3 bases, with 18 bases between them. Germline values: CDR1 GTSNPN, CDR2 SVGIG (reference sequence). The CDR3 loop spans 17 amino acids. The chain's CDR3 is CAWSVGNIAARYNEQFF. CDR3 nucleotide sequence: TGTGCCTGGAGTGTGGGGAATATAGCGGCTCGCTACAATGAGCAGTTCTTC.